This T cell receptor beta chain derives from a study of beta chain features in type 1 diabetes (dated by TCRdb to about 2018). The study in broad terms: Mean age, gender distribution, total cell number and subset yield did not differ between patients and healthy donors. Naive and central memory subsets were obtained from all 30 or so donors, but regulatory and stem cell-like memory subsets were isolated from only 8 patients and 8 healthy donors. A total of roughly 98,000,000 sorted cells were examined across all samples, and a strong correlation was observed between cell number per subset and RNA yield. The study compared the TCRB repertoires of sorted circulating CD4+ T cell subsets in recently diagnosed type 1 diabetes patients with those in matched healthy donors. Study-level results and caveats: HLA sub-analyses involved small numbers of individuals, so any influence of HLA type on TCRB rearrangement remained unresolved. At VDJ recombination sites, patients with type 1 diabetes made fewer insertions and deleted more nucleotides, a pattern implying thymic rearrangement abnormalities. PCR might favor shorter templates, but patient and control samples were amplified and corrected together, so any skew would affect both groups equally. Naive, central memory and regulatory TCRB repertoires appeared more similar among patients than among healthy donors. In all four CD4+ subsets, TCRB CDR3 length was moderately but significantly shorter in type 1 diabetes patients. Because cDNA rather than genomic DNA was sequenced, highly expressing activated cells could have been over-represented, although no difference in activation and CD3 levels was found between groups.

The entire amount of isolated RNA was reverse transcribed using the High Capacity cDNA Reverse Transcription Kit, so the sequenced TCRB transcripts were expressed ones. Deep immunoSEQ sequencing was applied to naive, central memory and regulatory T cell samples, giving an average of roughly 3.3 million total reads per sample. Sorted cells were lysed in RLT buffer, and RNA was extracted using DNase-treated RNeasy Micro or Mini kits according to cell number. Each cell subset was processed on its own to prevent cross-contamination, while patient and healthy donor samples were processed together. The immunoSEQ multiplex PCR was used to amplify TCRB sequences from cDNA, generating 87-bp fragments that spanned the CDR3 region. Sequencing of the amplicons was done on the Illumina HiSeq platform. The authors' analysis ran thus. PCR bias was corrected computationally using synthetic template baselines, and reads within Hamming distance 2 were collapsed, with unmergeable singletons discarded. By aligning reads against IMGT, V, D and J genes, CDR3 length, and insertions or deletions at six rearrangement sites were assigned. Within each subset, clonotype counts were normalized to sorted cell number, after which true diversity and Gini coefficients were computed with the tcR R package. The overlap coefficient, calculated on TCRB nucleotide sequences, was used to quantify repertoire sharing. Out-of-frame TCRB sequences from naive cells were analyzed as a proxy for the pre-selection repertoire. TCRdb mirrors the immuneACCESS table, restricted to in-frame sequences. Some clones are absent from its copies; in checked studies, under half trace to an unresolved V gene, and the reason for the others is unknown. Clone size and V and J calls were adopted from that table, with D and trimming inferred from the DNA. Recorded for this sample are around 430,000 clones; roughly 30% of them occurred a single time. The top ten clonotypes cover about 0.065% of the sample.

A single peripheral blood draw of around 120 mL on average was collected from each donor into heparinised tubes. Using a panel that included CD45RO, CCR7, CD25, CD127, CD95 and CD27, naive, central memory, regulatory and stem cell-like memory CD4+ T cells were sorted on a BD FACSAria II. Every sorted population had a purity above 98%. PBMCs were isolated immediately by Lymphoprep density gradient centrifugation and stained directly without culture. Samples were stained and sorted in pairs, with one healthy donor and one patient per experiment, so that batch effects were minimized. This clone was seen only a few times. Its cognate antigen has yet to be identified. Base quality data are lacking; no much larger clone is found one base away. The TCR was taken from a man younger than 30 in good health. Sequenced material: naive CD4+ T cells from blood. The sample's cell subset or site, from its label and the paper: true naive CD4+ T cells.

The DNA is as follows: TGCAGTGCTAACAAGGCAGATACGCAGTATTTT. This gives the protein CSANKADTQYF. The rearrangement joined TRBV20-1 to TRBJ2-3; the D gene identity is not certain. CDR1 and CDR2, per the germline V gene (reference sequence), are DFQATT and SNEGSKA. The CDR3 contains 11 residues, cysteine and phenylalanine counted. Just CDR3 DNA is preserved here, 33 bases in frame from base 1. V is reduced by 4 bases and J by 4 bases, leaving a spacing of 6 bases between them.